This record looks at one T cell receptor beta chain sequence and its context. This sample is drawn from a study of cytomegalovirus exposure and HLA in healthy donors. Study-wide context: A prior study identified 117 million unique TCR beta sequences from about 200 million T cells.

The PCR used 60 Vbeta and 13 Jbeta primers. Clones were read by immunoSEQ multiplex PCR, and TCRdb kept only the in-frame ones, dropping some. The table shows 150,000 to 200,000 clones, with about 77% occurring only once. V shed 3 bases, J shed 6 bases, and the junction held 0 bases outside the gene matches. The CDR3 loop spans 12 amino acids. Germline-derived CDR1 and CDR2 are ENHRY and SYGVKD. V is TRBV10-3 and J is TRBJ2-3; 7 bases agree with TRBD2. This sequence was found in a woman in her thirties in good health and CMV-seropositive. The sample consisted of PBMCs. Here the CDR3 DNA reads TGTGCCATCAGTGACGGGAGGGATACGCAGTATTTT. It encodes CAISDGRDTQYF.